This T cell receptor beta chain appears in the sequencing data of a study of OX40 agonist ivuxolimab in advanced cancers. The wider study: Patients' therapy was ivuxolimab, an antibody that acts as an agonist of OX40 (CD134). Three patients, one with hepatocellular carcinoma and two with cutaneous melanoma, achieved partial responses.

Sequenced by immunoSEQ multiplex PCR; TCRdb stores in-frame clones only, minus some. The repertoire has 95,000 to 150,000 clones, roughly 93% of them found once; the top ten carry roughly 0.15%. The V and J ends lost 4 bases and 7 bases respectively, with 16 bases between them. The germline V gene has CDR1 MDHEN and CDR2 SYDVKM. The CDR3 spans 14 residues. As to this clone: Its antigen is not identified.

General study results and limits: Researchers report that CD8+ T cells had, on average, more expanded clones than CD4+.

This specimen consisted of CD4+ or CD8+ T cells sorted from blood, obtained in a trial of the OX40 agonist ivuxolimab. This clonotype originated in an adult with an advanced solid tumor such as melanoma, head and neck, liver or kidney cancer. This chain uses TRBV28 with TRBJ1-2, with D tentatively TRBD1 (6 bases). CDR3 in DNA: TGTGCCAGCAGTTCTTCAGGGGTTGTAGGTGGCTACACCTTC. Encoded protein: CASSSSGVVGGYTF.